The source of this TCR beta chain is a study of CD8 T cells in Susac syndrome. Comment on this clonotype: The target antigen is unknown.

Overall study findings and caveats: An acknowledgment was made by the study that its TCR sequencing and HLA analysis involved relatively few individuals.

A quantity of about 0.45 to 1 ug RNA underwent reverse transcription using random hexamers. The authors amplified TCR beta CDR3 across 54 Vbeta and 13 Jbeta using immunoSEQ multiplex PCR. TCRdb passed the immunoSEQ multiplex PCR reads through MiXCR, listing each CDR3 protein once. The sample includes 200,000 or so distinct CDR3 sequences, more than 90% seen only once; the top ten take about 0.087%. Sequencing of TCR beta drew on CD8+ and CD4+ T cells from blood. The TEMRA cells underwent FACS enrichment, while the CD8+ and CD4+ T cells underwent negative isolation. The sequencing input was CD4+ T cells from PBMCs. This TCR was recovered from a human donor with multiple sclerosis.

CDR3 nucleotide sequence: TGTGCCTGGAGTGGACAGGGGTATCAGGAAAAACTGTTTTTT. Protein product: CAWSGQGYQEKLFF. V gene TRBV30 combines with J gene TRBJ1-4; 8 positions match TRBD1. Looked up from germline, CDR1 is GTSNPN and CDR2 is SVGIG (reference sequence). The V segment lost 1 base and the J segment 8 bases; nucleotides outside the gene matches: 6. This CDR3 comprises 14 residues.